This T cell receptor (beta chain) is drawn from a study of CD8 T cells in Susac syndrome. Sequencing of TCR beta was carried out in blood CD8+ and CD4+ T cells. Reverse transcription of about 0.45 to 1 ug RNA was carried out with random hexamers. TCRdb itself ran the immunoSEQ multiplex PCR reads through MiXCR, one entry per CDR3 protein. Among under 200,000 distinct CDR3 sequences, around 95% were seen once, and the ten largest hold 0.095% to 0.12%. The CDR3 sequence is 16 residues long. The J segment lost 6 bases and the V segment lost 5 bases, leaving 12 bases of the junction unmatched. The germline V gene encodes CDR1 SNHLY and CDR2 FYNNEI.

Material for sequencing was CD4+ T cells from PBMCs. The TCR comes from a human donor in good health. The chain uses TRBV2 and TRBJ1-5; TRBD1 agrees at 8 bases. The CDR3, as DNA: TGTGCCAGCAGTCGGACAGGGATGGGGGTAGGTCAGCCCCAGCATTTT. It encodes CASSRTGMGVGQPQHF.